The clone carrying this T cell receptor beta chain was counted at least ten times. This sample stems from a study of identical twins. Germline V CDR1 and CDR2: LGHNA, YSLEER. The CDR3 runs 15 residues. Trimming removed 3 bases at V and 3 bases at J, with 15 bases between. The authors used template switching to add a universal primer site and gave cDNA unique molecular identifiers. One entry per CDR3 protein results from TCRdb running MiXCR on the 5' RACE reads. The data show approximately 210,000 distinct CDR3 sequences, over 5% seen once. A further study also used this sample, focusing on T cells expressing NK-cell markers. This second study notes: The sorts in several experiments were restricted to alpha-beta TCR T cells by an anti-gamma-delta TCR antibody. Once again these clonotypes came out on top in the CD3+CD56-NKG2C+ fraction of four donors.

Sequencing used CD8+ T cells sorted from blood. This sequence joins TRBV4-3 and TRBJ2-7, with TRBD1 as a possible D gene (5 bases). This TCR derives from a woman aged 18 to 35 in good health. The CDR3 nucleotides are TGCGCCAGCAGCCAGACCACCGACAGATACTACGAGCAGTACTTC. Translating it yields CASSQTTDRYYEQYF.